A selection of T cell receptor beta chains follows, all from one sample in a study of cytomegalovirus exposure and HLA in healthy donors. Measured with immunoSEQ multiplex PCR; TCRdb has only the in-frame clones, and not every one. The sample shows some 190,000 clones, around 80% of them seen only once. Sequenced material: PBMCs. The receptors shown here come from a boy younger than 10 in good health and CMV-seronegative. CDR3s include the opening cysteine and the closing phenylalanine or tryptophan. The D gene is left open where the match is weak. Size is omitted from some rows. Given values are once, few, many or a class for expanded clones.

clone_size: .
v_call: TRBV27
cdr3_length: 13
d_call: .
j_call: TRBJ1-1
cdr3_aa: CASSPGGGTEAFF
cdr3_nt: TGTGCCAGCAGTCCGGGGGGTGGTACTGAAGCTTTCTTT

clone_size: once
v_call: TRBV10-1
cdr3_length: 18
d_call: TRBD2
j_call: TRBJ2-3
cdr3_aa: CASSEASGQGAHTDTQYF
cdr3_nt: TGCGCCAGCAGTGAAGCTAGCGGCCAAGGAGCACACACAGATACGCAGTATTTT

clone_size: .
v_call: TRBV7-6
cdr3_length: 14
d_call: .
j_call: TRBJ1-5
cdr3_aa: CASSLGEVNQPQHF
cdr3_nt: TGTGCCAGCAGCTTAGGGGAGGTGAATCAGCCCCAGCATTTT

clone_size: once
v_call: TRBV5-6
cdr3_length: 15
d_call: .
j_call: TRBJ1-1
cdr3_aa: CASSLDPGVYAEAFF
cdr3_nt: TGTGCCAGCAGCTTGGACCCAGGGGTTTACGCTGAAGCTTTCTTT

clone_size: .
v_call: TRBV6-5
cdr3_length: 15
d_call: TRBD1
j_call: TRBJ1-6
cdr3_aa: CASRAGQGRGSPLHF
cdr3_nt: TGTGCCAGCAGAGCAGGACAGGGGCGAGGATCACCCCTCCACTTT

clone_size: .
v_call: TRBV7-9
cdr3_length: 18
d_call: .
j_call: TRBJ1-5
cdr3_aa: CASSLALSGSGGNQPQHF
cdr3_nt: TGTGCCAGCAGCTTAGCCCTCTCAGGGTCAGGGGGCAATCAGCCCCAGCATTTT

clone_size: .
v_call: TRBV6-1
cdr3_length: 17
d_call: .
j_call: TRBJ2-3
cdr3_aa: CASSEYSSGARTDTQYF
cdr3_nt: TGTGCCAGCAGTGAATATTCGTCAGGGGCCCGCACAGATACGCAGTATTTT

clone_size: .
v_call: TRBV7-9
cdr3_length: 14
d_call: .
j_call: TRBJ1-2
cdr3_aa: CASSPVGQGYGYTF
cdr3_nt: TGTGCCAGCAGCCCAGTGGGCCAGGGATACGGCTACACCTTC

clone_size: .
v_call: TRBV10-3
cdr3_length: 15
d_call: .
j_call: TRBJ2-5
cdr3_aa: CAISRNQGGQETQYF
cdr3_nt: TGTGCCATCAGTCGAAATCAAGGCGGCCAAGAGACCCAGTACTTC

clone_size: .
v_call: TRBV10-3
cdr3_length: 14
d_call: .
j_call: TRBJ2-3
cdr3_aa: CAISGPTGTDTQYF
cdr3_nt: TGTGCCATCAGTGGGCCGACAGGCACAGATACGCAGTATTTT

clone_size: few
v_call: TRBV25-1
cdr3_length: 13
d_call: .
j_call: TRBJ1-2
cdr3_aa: CASSELGIYGYTF
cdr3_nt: TGTGCCAGCAGTGAACTAGGAATCTATGGCTACACCTTC

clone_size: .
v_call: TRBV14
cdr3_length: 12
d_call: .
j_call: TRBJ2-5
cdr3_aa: CASSPSGETQYF
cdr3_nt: TGTGCCAGCAGCCCCTCCGGAGAGACCCAGTACTTC

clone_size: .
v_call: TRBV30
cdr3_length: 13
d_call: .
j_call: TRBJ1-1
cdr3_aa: CAWSVLGDTEAFF
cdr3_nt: TGTGCCTGGAGTGTACTGGGAGACACTGAAGCTTTCTTT

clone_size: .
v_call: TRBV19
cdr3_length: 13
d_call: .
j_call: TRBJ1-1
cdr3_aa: CASSISMNTEAFF
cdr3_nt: TGTGCCAGTAGTATTAGTATGAACACTGAAGCTTTCTTT

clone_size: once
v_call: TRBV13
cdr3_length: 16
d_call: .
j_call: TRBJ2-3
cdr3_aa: CASSLNRGSSTDTQYF
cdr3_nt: TGTGCCAGCAGCTTAAATCGGGGATCTAGCACAGATACGCAGTATTTT

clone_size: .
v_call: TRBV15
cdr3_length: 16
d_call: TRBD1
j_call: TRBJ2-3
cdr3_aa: CASQGQGSSSTDTQYF
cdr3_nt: TGTGCCTCCCAGGGACAGGGGTCAAGTAGCACAGATACGCAGTATTTT

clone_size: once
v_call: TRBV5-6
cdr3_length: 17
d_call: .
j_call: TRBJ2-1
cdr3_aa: CASLTGGSYGRTDEQFF
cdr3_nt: TGTGCCAGCCTCACGGGGGGTTCCTACGGGAGGACAGATGAGCAGTTCTTC

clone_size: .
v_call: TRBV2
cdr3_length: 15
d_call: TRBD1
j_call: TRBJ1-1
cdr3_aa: CASRGQQWGNTEAFF
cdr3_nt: TGTGCCAGCAGGGGACAGCAATGGGGTAACACTGAAGCTTTCTTT

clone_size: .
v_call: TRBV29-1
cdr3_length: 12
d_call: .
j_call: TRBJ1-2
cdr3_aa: CSVENQLYGYTF
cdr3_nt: TGCAGCGTAGAAAACCAGTTATATGGCTACACCTTC

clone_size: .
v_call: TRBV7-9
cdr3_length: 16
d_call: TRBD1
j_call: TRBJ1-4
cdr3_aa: CASRLTRGQEDEKLFF
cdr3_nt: TGTGCCAGCAGGTTAACCCGGGGACAGGAAGATGAAAAACTGTTTTTT

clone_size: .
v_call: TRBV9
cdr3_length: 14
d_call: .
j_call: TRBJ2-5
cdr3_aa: CASSVEGVAETQYF
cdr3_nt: TGTGCCAGCAGCGTAGAGGGGGTGGCAGAGACCCAGTACTTC

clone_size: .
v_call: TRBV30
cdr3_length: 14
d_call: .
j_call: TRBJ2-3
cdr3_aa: CAWSVLTSTDTQYF
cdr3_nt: TGTGCCTGGAGTGTCCTTACTAGCACAGATACGCAGTATTTT

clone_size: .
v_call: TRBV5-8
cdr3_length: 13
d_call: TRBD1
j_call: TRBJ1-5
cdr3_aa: CASMGQGYQPQHF
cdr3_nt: TGTGCCAGCATGGGACAGGGTTATCAGCCCCAGCATTTT

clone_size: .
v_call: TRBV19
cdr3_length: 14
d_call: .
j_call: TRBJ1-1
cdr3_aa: CATMKDSLNTEAFF
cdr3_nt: TGTGCCACCATGAAGGACTCTTTGAACACTGAAGCTTTCTTT

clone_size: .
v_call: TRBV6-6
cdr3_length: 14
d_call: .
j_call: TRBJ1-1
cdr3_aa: CASSSDKRNTEAFF
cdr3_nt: TGTGCCAGCAGTTCTGATAAGAGAAACACTGAAGCTTTCTTT

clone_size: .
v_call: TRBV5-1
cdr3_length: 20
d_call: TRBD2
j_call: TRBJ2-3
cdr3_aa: CASSLATGTSGRTSTDTQYF
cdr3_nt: TGCGCCAGCAGCTTGGCCACCGGGACTAGCGGGAGGACTAGCACAGATACGCAGTATTTT

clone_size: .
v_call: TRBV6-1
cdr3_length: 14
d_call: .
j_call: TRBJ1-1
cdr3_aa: CASSEIPGVTEAFF
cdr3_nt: TGTGCCAGCAGTGAAATCCCAGGGGTCACTGAAGCTTTCTTT

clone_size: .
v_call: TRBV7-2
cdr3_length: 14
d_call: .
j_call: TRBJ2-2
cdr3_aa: CASSLKQFTGELFF
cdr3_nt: TGTGCCAGCAGCCTCAAACAGTTCACCGGGGAGCTGTTTTTT

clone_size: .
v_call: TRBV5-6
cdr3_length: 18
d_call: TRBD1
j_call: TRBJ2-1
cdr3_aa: CASSLEFWGTGVNNEQFF
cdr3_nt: TGTGCCAGCAGCTTGGAATTTTGGGGGACAGGGGTGAACAATGAGCAGTTCTTC

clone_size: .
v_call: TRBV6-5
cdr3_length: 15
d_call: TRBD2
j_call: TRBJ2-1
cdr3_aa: CASRLAGGPYNEQFF
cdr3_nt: TGTGCCAGCAGATTAGCGGGAGGGCCCTACAATGAGCAGTTCTTC

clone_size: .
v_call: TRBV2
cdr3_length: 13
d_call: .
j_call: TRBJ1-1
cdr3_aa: CASSNSVRGEAFF
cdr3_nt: TGTGCCAGCAGCAACTCAGTGAGGGGGGAAGCTTTCTTT

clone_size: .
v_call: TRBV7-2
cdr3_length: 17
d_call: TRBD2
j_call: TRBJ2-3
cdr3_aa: CASSLSAAGGLWDAQYF
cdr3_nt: TGTGCCAGCAGCTTAAGCGCAGCGGGGGGCTTATGGGATGCGCAGTATTTT

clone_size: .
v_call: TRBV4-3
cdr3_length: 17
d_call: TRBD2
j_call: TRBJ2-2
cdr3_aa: CASSQGRLAGVTGELFF
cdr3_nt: TGCGCCAGCAGCCAAGGGCGACTAGCGGGGGTGACCGGGGAGCTGTTTTTT

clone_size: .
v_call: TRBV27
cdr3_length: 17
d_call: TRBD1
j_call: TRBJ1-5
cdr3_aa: CASSLKPPGQGNQPQHF
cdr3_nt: TGTGCCAGCAGTTTAAAGCCCCCAGGACAGGGCAATCAGCCCCAGCATTTT

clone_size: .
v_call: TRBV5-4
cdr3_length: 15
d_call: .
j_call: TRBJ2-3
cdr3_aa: CASSLTERGTDTQYF
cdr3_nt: TGTGCCAGCAGCTTGACCGAGAGGGGGACAGATACGCAGTATTTT

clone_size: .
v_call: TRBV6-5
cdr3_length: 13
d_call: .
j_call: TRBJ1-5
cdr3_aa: CASSISGDQPQHF
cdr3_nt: TGTGCCAGCAGTATATCCGGGGATCAGCCCCAGCATTTT

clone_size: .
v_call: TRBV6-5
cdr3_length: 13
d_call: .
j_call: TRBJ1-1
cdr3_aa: CASRRQKNTEAFF
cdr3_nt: TGTGCCAGCAGAAGACAGAAAAACACTGAAGCTTTCTTT

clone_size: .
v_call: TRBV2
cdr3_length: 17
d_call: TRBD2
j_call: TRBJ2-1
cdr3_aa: CASIGLAGVLIYNEQFF
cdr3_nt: TGTGCCAGCATTGGACTAGCGGGAGTTCTTATTTACAATGAGCAGTTCTTC

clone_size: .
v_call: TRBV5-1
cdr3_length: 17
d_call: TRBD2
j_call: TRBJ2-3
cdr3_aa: CASSLGGLADLTDTQYF
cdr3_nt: TGCGCCAGCAGCTTGGGGGGCCTAGCGGACCTCACAGATACGCAGTATTTT

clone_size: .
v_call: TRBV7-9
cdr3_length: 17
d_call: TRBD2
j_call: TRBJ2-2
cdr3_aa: CASSLAGSGSLSGELFF
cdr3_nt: TGTGCCAGCAGCTTAGCGGGTAGCGGGAGCTTATCCGGGGAGCTGTTTTTT

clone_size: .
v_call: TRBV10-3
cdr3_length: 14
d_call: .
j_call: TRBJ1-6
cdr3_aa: CAISAYRDGSPLHF
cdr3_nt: TGTGCCATCAGTGCGTACAGGGATGGTTCACCCCTCCACTTT

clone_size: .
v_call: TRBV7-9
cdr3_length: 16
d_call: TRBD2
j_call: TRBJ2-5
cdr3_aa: CASSYTSADSRETQYF
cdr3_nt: TGTGCCAGCAGTTATACTAGCGCCGATTCCCGAGAGACCCAGTACTTC

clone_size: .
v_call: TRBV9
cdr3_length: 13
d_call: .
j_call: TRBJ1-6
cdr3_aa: CASSGQNNSPLHF
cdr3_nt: TGTGCCAGCAGCGGGCAAAATAATTCACCCCTCCACTTT

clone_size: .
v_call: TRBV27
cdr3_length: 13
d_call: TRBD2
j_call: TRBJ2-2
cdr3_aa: CATQRGNTGELFF
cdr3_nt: TGTGCCACCCAGCGGGGGAACACCGGGGAGCTGTTTTTT

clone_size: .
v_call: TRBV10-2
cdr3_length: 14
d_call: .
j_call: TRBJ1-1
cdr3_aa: CASSRGTWNTEAFF
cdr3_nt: TGCGCCAGCAGTCGGGGGACTTGGAACACTGAAGCTTTCTTT

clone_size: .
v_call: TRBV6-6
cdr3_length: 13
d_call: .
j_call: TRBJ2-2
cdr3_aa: CASTLTNTGELFF
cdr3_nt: TGTGCCAGCACCTTGACAAACACCGGGGAGCTGTTTTTT

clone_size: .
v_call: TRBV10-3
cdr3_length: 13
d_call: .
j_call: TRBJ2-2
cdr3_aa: CAISESTGGELFF
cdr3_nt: TGTGCCATCAGTGAGTCGACGGGCGGGGAGCTGTTTTTT